A single sample gave rise to the 10 T cell receptor beta chains below, sequenced in a study of blood T cell repertoires in COVID-19. Libraries were prepared by immunoSEQ multiplex PCR; TCRdb keeps only in-frame clonotypes and omits some of them. The sample carries some 320,000 clones, approximately 88% recorded once. Material: PBMCs or T cells enriched from blood (not recorded which). The receptors were gathered from a man aged 60-69 years who had recovered from COVID-19.

The rearrangement uses TRBV7-9 and TRBJ1-1; 9 bases agree with TRBD1. The germline gives CDR1 SEHNR, CDR2 FQNEAQ (reference sequence). V shed 4 bases and J 4 bases; nucleotides not matched to a gene: 4. This CDR3 has 14 residues. The CDR3 loop is CASSWVTGGTEAFF. The CDR3 DNA reads as TGTGCCAGCAGCTGGGTGACAGGGGGCACTGAAGCTTTCTTT.

This clone was observed a handful of times. The V gene is TRBV24-1, the J gene TRBJ1-5; D is perhaps TRBD1 (5 bases). V was cut by 5 bases and J by 0 bases, with 7 bases left in between. The CDR3 contains 14 residues. Germline V gives CDR1 KGHDR, CDR2 SFDVKD. CDR3 nucleotides: TGTGCCACCAGTGTCGGGGGTAGCAATCAGCCCCAGCATTTT. Protein product: CATSVGGSNQPQHF.

This rearrangement joins TRBV6-5 to TRBJ2-2; D perhaps matches TRBD2 (5 bases). The CDR3 covers 16 residues. Germline values: CDR1 MNHEY, CDR2 SVGAGI. The V gene lost 4 bases and the J gene lost 0 bases, with 12 bases spanning the gap. The CDR3 nucleotides are TGTGCCAGCAGTTTCCTAGCAGAATCGAACACCGGGGAGCTGTTTTTT. Residues: CASSFLAESNTGELFF.

The chain links TRBV29-1 to TRBJ2-7, with TRBD1 matching over 10 bases. Trimming took 7 bases from V and 4 from J; bases not matched to a gene: 7. Germline-derived CDR1 and CDR2 are SQVTM and ANQGSEA. The CDR3 has 13 residues. The CDR3 sequence: CSGSGQGKYEQYF. The CDR3 bases are TGCAGCGGATCGGGACAGGGGAAGTACGAGCAGTACTTC.

V and J are TRBV21-1 and TRBJ2-1; TRBD2 was called by the table and not checked on the DNA. TRBV21-1 is flagged as a pseudogene. The length of the CDR3 is 15 residues. CDR3 in amino acids: CASSIETSGINEQFF. CDR3 DNA: TGTGCCAGCAGCATAGAGACTAGCGGGATCAATGAGCAGTTCTTC.

The chain is built from TRBV28 and TRBJ2-5; D may be TRBD2 (5 bases). The germline gives CDR1 MDHEN, CDR2 SYDVKM. The CDR3 is 13 amino acids. The V end lost 4 bases, the J end lost 5 bases, and 11 bases lay between the germline ends. The CDR3 DNA reads as TGTGCCAGCAGTTCCCCACAGCGGGAGACCCAGTACTTC. This translates into CASSSPQRETQYF.

The gene calls are TRBV6-5 and TRBJ1-2; D gene uncertain. This CDR3 spans 13 amino acids. V shed 6 bases and J shed 6 bases, with 14 bases lying between them. The germline CDR1 and CDR2 sequences are MNHEY and SVGAGI. The CDR3 DNA is TGTGCCAGCAGCTGGGCAGGAGGGAATGGCTACACCTTC. It yields the protein CASSWAGGNGYTF.

The chain employs TRBV19 and TRBJ2-1; 11 nucleotides agree with TRBD2. Germline trimming cut 3 bases from V and 10 bases from J; bases unmatched to any gene: 23. Looked up from germline, CDR1 is LNHDA and CDR2 is SQIVND (reference sequence). The CDR3 sequence is 20 residues long. CDR3 sequence: CASSILETYLGTSGLREQFF. DNA of the CDR3: TGTGCCAGTAGTATTTTGGAGACTTACTTAGGGACTAGCGGACTTCGGGAGCAGTTCTTC.

The J gene is TRBJ1-6, the V gene TRBV30, with unresolved D. Trimming left V 3 bases short and J 9 bases short, with 9 bases between. Germline assignment: CDR1 GTSNPN and CDR2 SVGIG (reference sequence). This CDR3 is 12 amino acids long. CDR3 in DNA: TGTGCCTGGAGAACGACTAGTTCACCCCTCCACTTT. Its protein product is CAWRTTSSPLHF.

This clone was seen a single time. The rearrangement links TRBV6-5 to TRBJ2-7; D may be TRBD1 (6 bases). The V and J ends lost 0 bases and 7 bases respectively, with 16 bases between them. Per the germline V gene, CDR1 is MNHEY and CDR2 is SVGAGI. There are 15 residues in the CDR3. Here the CDR3 reads CASSYSIRGPSEQYF. The CDR3 bases are TGTGCCAGCAGTTACTCGATCAGGGGCCCCTCGGAGCAGTACTTC.